The sequence of this T cell receptor (beta chain) was determined in a study of T cells in Graves' hyperthyroidism and ophthalmopathy. This clonotype was observed many times. There are 13 residues in the CDR3. From germline, CDR1 is MGHDK and CDR2 SYGVNS. V lost 1 base and J 4 bases, leaving 7 bases between the germline ends. RNA transcripts yielded amplified TCR beta CDR3 regions. RT-PCR in the first round (using the HTBI primer set) targeted the TCR CDR3. TCRdb analysed the multiplex PCR reads with MiXCR anew, one entry per CDR3 protein. The repertoire holds fewer than 650,000 distinct CDR3 sequences, with roughly 14% as singletons.

Sequenced material: blood. The chain employs TRBV25-1 and TRBJ1-1; no firm D call. The source is a woman between 40 and 55 years old with Graves' ophthalmopathy. CDR3 region: CASSELGGTEAFF. For the CDR3, the DNA is TGTGCCAGCAGTGAATTGGGAGGCACTGAAGCTTTCTTT.